This T cell receptor beta chain emerged from a study of PD-1 blockade in classical Hodgkin lymphoma. Study-wide results and caveats: The authors have not defined what causes the repertoire differences, possibly disease activity or prior therapy. Diminished baseline TCR diversity has been reported in newly diagnosed patients relative to healthy donors.

The time point denotes: newly diagnosed, previously untreated cHL patient sample. Magnetic negative selection was used to purify CD4+ T cells from PBMCs that had been thawed. Newly diagnosed, untreated classical Hodgkin lymphoma PBMCs served as comparison. This CDR3 has 13 amino acids. Trimming stripped 4 bases from V and 6 bases from J, with 11 bases between. Germline CDR1 SGHTA, CDR2 FQGNSA. Profiling relied on immunoSEQ multiplex PCR, and the TCRdb table lists in-frame clones only, not all of them. The table includes tens of thousands of clones, approximately 90% detected once. On this clone: The antigen is undetermined.

The chain combines TRBV7-2 with TRBJ2-3; D is perhaps TRBD1 or TRBD2 (5 bases each). The clonotype comes from a human donor with classical Hodgkin lymphoma. Sequenced material: CD4+ T cells from blood. CDR3 coding DNA: TGTGCCAGCAGCTGGGGGACCGTCGATACGCAGTATTTT. This sequence encodes CASSWGTVDTQYF.